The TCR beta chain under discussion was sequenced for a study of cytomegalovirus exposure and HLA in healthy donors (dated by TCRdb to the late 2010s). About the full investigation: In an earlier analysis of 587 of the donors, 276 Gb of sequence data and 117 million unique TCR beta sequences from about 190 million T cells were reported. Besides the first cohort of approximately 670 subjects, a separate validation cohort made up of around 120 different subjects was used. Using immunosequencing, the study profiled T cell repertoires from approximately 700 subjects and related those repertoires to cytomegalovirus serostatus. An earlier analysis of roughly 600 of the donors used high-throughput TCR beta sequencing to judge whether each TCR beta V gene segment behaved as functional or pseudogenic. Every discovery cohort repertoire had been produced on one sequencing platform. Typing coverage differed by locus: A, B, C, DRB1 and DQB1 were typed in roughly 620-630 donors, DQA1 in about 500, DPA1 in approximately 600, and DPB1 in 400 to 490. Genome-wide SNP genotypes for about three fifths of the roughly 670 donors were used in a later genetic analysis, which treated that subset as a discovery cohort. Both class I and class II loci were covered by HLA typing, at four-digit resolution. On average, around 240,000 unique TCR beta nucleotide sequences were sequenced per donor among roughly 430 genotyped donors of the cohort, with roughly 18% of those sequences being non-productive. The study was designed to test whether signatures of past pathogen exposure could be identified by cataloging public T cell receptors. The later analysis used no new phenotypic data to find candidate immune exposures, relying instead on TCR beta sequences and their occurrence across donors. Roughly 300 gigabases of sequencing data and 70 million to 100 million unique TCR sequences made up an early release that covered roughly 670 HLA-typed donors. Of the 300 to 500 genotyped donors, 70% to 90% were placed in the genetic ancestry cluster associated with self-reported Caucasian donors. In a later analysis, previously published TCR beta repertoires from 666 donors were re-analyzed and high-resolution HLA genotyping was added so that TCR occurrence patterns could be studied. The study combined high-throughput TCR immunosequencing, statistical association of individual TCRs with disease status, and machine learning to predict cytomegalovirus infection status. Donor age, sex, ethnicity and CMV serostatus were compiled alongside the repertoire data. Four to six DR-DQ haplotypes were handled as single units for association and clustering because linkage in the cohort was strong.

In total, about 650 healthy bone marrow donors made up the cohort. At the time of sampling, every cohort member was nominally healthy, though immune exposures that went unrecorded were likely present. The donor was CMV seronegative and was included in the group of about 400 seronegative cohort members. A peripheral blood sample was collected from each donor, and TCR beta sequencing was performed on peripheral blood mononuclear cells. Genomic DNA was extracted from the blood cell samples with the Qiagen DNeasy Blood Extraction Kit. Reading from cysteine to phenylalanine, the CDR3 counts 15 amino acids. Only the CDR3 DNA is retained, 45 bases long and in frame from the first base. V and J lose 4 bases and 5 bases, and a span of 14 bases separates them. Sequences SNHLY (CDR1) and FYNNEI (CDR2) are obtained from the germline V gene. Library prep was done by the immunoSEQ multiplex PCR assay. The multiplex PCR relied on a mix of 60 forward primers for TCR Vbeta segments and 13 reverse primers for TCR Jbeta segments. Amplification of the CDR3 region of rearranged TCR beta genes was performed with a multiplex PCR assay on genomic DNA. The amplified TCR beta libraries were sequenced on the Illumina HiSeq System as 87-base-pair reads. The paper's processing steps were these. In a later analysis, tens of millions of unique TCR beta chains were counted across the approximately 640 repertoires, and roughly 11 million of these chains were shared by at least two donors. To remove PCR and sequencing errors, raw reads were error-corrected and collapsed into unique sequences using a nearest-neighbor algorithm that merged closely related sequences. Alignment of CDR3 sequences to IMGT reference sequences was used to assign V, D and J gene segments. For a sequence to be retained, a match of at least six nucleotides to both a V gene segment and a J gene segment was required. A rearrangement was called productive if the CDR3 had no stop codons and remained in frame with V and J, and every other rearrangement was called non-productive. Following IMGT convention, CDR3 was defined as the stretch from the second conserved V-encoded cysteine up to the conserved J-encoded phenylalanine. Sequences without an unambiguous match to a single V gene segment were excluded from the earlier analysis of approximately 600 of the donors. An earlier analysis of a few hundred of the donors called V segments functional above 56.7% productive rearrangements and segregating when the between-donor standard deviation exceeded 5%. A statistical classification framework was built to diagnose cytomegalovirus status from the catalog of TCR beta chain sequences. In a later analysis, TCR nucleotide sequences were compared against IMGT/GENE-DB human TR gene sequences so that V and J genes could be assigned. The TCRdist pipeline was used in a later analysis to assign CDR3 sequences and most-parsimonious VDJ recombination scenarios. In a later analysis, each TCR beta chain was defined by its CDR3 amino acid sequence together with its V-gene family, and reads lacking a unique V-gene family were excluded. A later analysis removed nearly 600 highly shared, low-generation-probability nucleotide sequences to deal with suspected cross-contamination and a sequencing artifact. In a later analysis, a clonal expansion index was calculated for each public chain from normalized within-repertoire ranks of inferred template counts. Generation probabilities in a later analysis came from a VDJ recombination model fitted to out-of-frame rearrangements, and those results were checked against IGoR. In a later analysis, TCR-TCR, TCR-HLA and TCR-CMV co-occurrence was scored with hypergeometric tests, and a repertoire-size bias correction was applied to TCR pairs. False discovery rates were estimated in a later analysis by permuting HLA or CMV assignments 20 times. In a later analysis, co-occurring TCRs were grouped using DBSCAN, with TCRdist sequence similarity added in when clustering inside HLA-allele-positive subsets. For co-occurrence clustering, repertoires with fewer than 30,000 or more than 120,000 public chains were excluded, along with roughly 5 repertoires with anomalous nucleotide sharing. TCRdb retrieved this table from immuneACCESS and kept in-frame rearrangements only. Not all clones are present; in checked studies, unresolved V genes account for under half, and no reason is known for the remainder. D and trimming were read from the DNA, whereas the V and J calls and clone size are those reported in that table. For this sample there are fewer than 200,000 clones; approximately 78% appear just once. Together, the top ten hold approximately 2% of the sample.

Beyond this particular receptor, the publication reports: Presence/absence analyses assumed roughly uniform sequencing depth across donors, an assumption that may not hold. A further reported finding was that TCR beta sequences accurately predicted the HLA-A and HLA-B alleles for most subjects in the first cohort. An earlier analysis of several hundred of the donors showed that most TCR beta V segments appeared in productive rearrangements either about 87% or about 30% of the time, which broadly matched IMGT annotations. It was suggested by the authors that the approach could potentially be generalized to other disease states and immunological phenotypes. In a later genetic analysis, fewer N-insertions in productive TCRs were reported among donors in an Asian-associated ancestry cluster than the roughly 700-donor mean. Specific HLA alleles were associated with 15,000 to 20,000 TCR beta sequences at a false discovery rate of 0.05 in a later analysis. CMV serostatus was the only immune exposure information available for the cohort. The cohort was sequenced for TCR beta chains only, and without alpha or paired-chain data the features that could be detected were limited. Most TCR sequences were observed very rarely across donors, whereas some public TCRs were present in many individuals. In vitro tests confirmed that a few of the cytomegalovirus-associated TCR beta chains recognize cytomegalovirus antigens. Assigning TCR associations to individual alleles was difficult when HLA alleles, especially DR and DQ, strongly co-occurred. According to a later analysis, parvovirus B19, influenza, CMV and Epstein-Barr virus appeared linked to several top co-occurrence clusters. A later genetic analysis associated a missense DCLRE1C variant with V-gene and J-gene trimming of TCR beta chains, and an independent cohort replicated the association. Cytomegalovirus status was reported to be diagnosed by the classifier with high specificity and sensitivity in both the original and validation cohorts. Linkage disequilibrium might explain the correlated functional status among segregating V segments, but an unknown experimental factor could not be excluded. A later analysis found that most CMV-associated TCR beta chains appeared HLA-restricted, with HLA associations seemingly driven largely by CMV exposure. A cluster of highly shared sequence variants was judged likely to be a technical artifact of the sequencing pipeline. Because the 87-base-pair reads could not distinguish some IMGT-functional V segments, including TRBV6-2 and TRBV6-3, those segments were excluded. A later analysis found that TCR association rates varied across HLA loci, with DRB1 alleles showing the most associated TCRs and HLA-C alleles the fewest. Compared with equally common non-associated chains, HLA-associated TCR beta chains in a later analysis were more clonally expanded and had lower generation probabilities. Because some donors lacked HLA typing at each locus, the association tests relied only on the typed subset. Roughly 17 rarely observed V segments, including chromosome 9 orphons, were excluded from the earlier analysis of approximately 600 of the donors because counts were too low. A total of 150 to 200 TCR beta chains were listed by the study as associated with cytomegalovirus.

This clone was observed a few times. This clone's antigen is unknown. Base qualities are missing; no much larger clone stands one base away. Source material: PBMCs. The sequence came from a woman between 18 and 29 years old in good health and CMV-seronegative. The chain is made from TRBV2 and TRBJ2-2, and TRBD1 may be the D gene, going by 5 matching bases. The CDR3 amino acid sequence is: CASSVHQGWTGELFF. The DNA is TGTGCCAGCAGTGTACACCAGGGTTGGACCGGGGAGCTGTTTTTT.